Shown below are 15 T cell receptor beta chains from a single sample sequenced in a study of T cell changes during pregnancy in multiple sclerosis. The protocol was immunoSEQ multiplex PCR, while the TCRdb copy is restricted to in-frame clones and leaves out a portion. The repertoire consists of 88,000 or so clones, with 92% occurring once and the leading ten covering over 1.1%. Specimen: peripheral blood, collected before pregnancy. All receptors derive from a female donor with multiple sclerosis, enrolled in a pregnancy study.

The chain's CDR3 is CASSDYPQAETGELFF. The CDR3, as DNA: TGTGCCAGCAGTGATTACCCTCAAGCCGAGACCGGGGAGCTGTTTTTT. The V and J genes are TRBV6-4 and TRBJ2-2, with D hard to call. Germline V gene sequence: CDR1 MRHNA, CDR2 SNTAGT. The V and J ends lost 3 bases and 5 bases respectively, with 16 bases between them. This CDR3 comprises 16 residues.

The chain is built from TRBV27 and TRBJ1-4; 11 bases align to TRBD1. The CDR3 covers 14 residues. Losses at the gene ends were 6 bases for V and 8 bases for J; bases not matched to a gene: 5. From germline, CDR1 is MNHEY and CDR2 SMNVEV (reference sequence). CDR3 coding DNA: TGTGCCAGCAGGGGGACAGGGGGATCGGAAAAACTGTTTTTT. Protein product: CASRGTGGSEKLFF.

The V call is TRBV16, the J call TRBJ1-3; D remains ambiguous. Germline V gene lookup returns CDR1 KGHSY and CDR2 FQNENV. The CDR3 runs 16 residues. Trimming cost V 0 bases and J 0 bases, with 9 bases left between them. DNA for the CDR3: TGTGCCAGCAGCCAATCAGCGGGCGACTCTGGAAACACCATATATTTT. This gives the protein CASSQSAGDSGNTIYF.

V gene TRBV7-2 combines with J gene TRBJ2-3, with D perhaps matching TRBD2 (6 bases). The CDR3 sequence is 12 residues long. CDR1 and CDR2 (germline): SGHTA, FQGNSA. V was clipped by 10 bases and J by 4 bases, with 12 bases between them. The CDR3 nucleotides read TGTGCCACCGCCCGGGGGTCAGATACGCAGTATTTT. Its translation is CATARGSDTQYF.

This clone was counted once. The V and J genes are TRBV9 and TRBJ2-3; a weak D match, TRBD2 (6 bases). CDR3 length equals 15 residues. Germline-derived CDR1 and CDR2 are SGDLS and YYNGEE. The germline V and J ends were trimmed by 5 bases and 4 bases, with 17 bases remaining between them. CDR3 sequence reads: CASSYISGEADTQYF. DNA for the CDR3: TGTGCCAGCAGTTACATCTCGGGGGAGGCAGATACGCAGTATTTT.

The chain employs TRBV15 and TRBJ2-5; 9 bases fit TRBD2. Germline V gene sequence: CDR1 LNHNV, CDR2 YYDKDF (reference sequence). V gave up 1 base and J gave up 2 bases; unmatched junction bases: 2. The CDR3 length is 15 residues. The CDR3 reads CATSRGSGGQETQYF. The DNA of the CDR3 is TGTGCCACCAGCAGAGGTAGCGGGGGTCAAGAGACCCAGTACTTC.

The genes are TRBV7-9 and TRBJ1-1; 11 bases are a match to TRBD1. There are 15 residues in the CDR3. V lost 4 bases, J lost 4 bases, and 5 bases stayed unmatched. Germline CDR1 and CDR2: SEHNR and FQNEAQ (reference sequence). This CDR3 is CASSYHGTGGTEAFF. In nucleotides, the CDR3 is TGTGCCAGCAGCTACCATGGGACAGGGGGCACTGAAGCTTTCTTT.

The J gene is TRBJ2-7, the V gene TRBV6-1, with TRBD1 matching over 11 bases. Germline lookup yields CDR1 MNHNS and CDR2 SASEGT. This CDR3 comprises 13 residues. V dropped 9 bases and J dropped 1; count of bases not matched to a gene: 2. The CDR3 DNA follows: TGTGCCAGTGGACAGGGGGCTTCCTACGAGCAGTACTTC. This gives the protein CASGQGASYEQYF.

This sequence joins TRBV18 and TRBJ1-1; 7 nucleotides agree with TRBD1. Germline trimming cut 4 bases from V and 0 bases from J; bases unmatched to any gene: 5. Germline assignment: CDR1 KGHSH and CDR2 LQKENI. The CDR3 is 15 amino acids. The CDR3 region is CASSLGTAMNTEAFF. CDR3 sequence (DNA): TGTGCCAGCTCACTTGGGACAGCCATGAACACTGAAGCTTTCTTT.

J is TRBJ1-3 and V is TRBV30; the D is unclear. V was trimmed by 2 bases and J by 8 bases, leaving 7 bases between them. Germline assignment: CDR1 GTSNPN and CDR2 SVGIG (reference sequence). The CDR3 covers 11 residues. DNA for the CDR3: TGTGCCTGGAGTATCGGGGACACCATATATTTT. Its translation is CAWSIGDTIYF.

The chain joins TRBV10-3 to TRBJ2-3; 9 nucleotides align to TRBD2. The germline CDR1 and CDR2 sequences are ENHRY and SYGVKD. This CDR3 has 14 residues. V dropped 6 bases and J dropped 4; count of bases not matched to a gene: 5. The CDR3 loop reads CAIRRGGDADTQYF. The CDR3 DNA reads TGTGCCATCAGGCGGGGGGGCGACGCAGATACGCAGTATTTT.

This clone was detected a few times. This chain uses TRBV6-4 with TRBJ1-6; D might be TRBD1 (5 bases). Germline V lookup: CDR1 MRHNA, CDR2 SNTAGT. Between the trimmed V and J ends, which lost 2 bases and 10 bases, there was a span of 9 bases. The CDR3 has 13 residues. CDR3 in amino acids: CASSDGGNSPLHF. Written as DNA, the CDR3 is TGTGCCAGCAGTGACGGGGGGAACTCACCCCTCCACTTT.

The chain employs TRBV29-1 and TRBJ1-2, with 9 bases identical to TRBD1. The junction had 5 bases not matched to a gene; V was cut back by 3 bases and J by 3 bases. The germline V gene has CDR1 SQVTM and CDR2 ANQGSEA. The CDR3 runs 14 residues. CDR3 sequence: CSVEGGDRDYGYTF. DNA for the CDR3: TGCAGCGTTGAGGGGGGGGACAGGGACTATGGCTACACCTTC.

The rearrangement joins TRBV19 to TRBJ1-1, with D maybe TRBD1 (5 bases). Trimming stripped 3 bases from V and 4 bases from J, with 9 bases between. CDR3 size: 13 residues. Germline V gives CDR1 LNHDA, CDR2 SQIVND (reference sequence). The CDR3: CASSMGGITEAFF. CDR3 coding DNA: TGTGCCAGTAGTATGGGGGGAATCACTGAAGCTTTCTTT.

This chain connects TRBV27 to TRBJ2-5, with 9 bases identical to TRBD1. CDR3 length: 14 residues. Germline V gives CDR1 MNHEY, CDR2 SMNVEV (reference sequence). The ends lost 6 bases at V and 3 bases at J; junction bases unmatched: 5. The chain's CDR3 is CASRTGTGKETQYF. The CDR3 nucleotides read TGTGCCAGCAGAACCGGGACAGGGAAAGAGACCCAGTACTTC.